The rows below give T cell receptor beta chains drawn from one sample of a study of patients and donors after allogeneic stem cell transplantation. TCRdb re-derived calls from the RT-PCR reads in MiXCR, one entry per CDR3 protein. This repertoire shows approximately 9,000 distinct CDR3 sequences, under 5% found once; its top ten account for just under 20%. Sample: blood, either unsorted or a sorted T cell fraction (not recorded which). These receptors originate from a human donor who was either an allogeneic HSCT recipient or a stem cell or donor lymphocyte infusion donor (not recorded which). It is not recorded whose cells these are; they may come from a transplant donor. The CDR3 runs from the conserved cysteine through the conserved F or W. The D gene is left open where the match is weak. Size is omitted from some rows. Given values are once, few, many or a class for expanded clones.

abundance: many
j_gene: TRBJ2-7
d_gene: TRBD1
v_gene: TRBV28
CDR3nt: TGTGCCAGCTCTGGGACAGGTAGCGAGCAGTACTTC
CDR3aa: CASSGTGSEQYF

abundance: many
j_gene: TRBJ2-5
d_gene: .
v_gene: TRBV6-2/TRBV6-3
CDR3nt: TGTGCCAGCAGTTACCCCACGTCTTACCCACAAGAGACCCAGTACTTC
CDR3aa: CASSYPTSYPQETQYF

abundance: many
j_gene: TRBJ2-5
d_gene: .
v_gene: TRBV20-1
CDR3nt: TGCAGTGCTAGCCTCTGGCAGCAGCAAGAGACCCAGTACTTC
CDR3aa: CSASLWQQQETQYF

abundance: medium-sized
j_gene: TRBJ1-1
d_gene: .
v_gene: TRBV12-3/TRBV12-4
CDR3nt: TGTGCCAGCAGTTATAGTATCGGGGGCACTGAAGCTTTCTTT
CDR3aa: CASSYSIGGTEAFF

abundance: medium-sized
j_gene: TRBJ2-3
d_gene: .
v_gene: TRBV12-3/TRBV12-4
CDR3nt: TGTGCCAGCAGTTTAGCGGCAGCACTCGGCACAGATACGCAGTATTTT
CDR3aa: CASSLAAALGTDTQYF

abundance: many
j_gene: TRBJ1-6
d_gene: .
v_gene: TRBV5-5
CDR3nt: TGTGCCAGCAGCCATACTCCTCCGGGCTCACCCCTCCACTTT
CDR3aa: CASSHTPPGSPLHF

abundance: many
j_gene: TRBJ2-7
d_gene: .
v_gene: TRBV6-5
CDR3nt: TGTGCCAGCAGTTACACGGTGGTTGGGGGCCACGAGCAGTACTTC
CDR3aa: CASSYTVVGGHEQYF

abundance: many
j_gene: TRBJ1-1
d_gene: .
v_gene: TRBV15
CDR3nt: TGTGCCACCAGCTTCTTACAGACCACTGAAGCTTTCTTT
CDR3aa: CATSFLQTTEAFF

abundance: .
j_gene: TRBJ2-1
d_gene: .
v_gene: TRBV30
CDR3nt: TGTGCCTGGAGTGGTAGCGTTAGCTCCTACAATGAGCAGTTCTTC
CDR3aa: CAWSGSVSSYNEQFF

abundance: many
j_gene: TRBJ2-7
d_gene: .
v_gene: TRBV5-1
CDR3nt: TGCGCCAGCAGCTTGGGGACTATCCGTGGCGAGCAGTACTTC
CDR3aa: CASSLGTIRGEQYF

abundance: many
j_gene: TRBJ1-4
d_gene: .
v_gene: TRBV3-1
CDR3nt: TGTGCCAGCAGCCGAGGACAGTCTAATGAAAAACTGTTTTTT
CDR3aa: CASSRGQSNEKLFF

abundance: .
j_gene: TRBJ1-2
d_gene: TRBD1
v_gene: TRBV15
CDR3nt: TGTGCCACCAGCAGAGACCCTTGGACAGGCTCAACTTACACCTTC
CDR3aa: CATSRDPWTGSTYTF

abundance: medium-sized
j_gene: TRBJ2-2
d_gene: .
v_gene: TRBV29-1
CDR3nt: TGCAGCGTTAGGGATACCGGGGAGCTGTTTTTT
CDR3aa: CSVRDTGELFF

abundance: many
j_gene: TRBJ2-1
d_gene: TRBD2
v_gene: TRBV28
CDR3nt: TGTGCCAGCAGTCCCGGACTAGCGGGAGGAAACAATGAGCAGTTCTTC
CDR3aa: CASSPGLAGGNNEQFF

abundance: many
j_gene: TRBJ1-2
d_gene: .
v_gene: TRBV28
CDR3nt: TGTGCCAGCAGTTTAACAGCAGGGACTAACTATGGCTACACCTTC
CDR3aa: CASSLTAGTNYGYTF

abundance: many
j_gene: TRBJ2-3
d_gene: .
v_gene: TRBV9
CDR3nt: TGTGCCAGCAGCGTAGAAGGCAGGGTCTCGGATACGCAGTATTTT
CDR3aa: CASSVEGRVSDTQYF